Listed below are T cell receptor beta chains from one sample, sequenced in a study of early T cells in non-severe SARS-CoV-2 infection. One entry per CDR3 protein results from TCRdb running MiXCR on the 5' RACE reads. The table lists tens of thousands of distinct CDR3 sequences, approximately 10% of them singletons, with approximately 10% in the top ten. Sequencing input: whole blood. The source is an adult who was a healthcare worker with PCR-confirmed SARS-CoV-2 infection or an uninfected control (not recorded which). Each CDR3 is given with its conserved first and last residue. The D gene is left open where the match is weak. Size values are once, few and many counts, or a class for expanded clones, and some rows have none.

clone size	V gene	D gene	J gene	CDR3 DNA	CDR3 protein
many	TRBV20-1	TRBD1	TRBJ2-2	TGCAGTGCTAGTCGACAGGGCAACACCGGGGAGCTGTTTTTT	CSASRQGNTGELFF
many	TRBV4-1	TRBD2	TRBJ2-7	TGCGCCAGCAGCCAGCACAGCGGGGCCTCCTACGAGCAGTACTTC	CASSQHSGASYEQYF
few	TRBV10-3	.	TRBJ2-2	TGTGCCATCAGTGGGATAGGGGGAACGAACACCGGGGAGCTGTTTTTT	CAISGIGGTNTGELFF
.	TRBV11-2	.	TRBJ1-6	TGTGCCAGCAGAACTGGAGGGAGCTCCTATAATTCACCCCTCCACTTT	CASRTGGSSYNSPLHF
few	TRBV6-1	TRBD2	TRBJ2-2	TGTGCCAGCAGTCCACTAGCGGGAGGGCCCGGGGAGCTGTTTTTT	CASSPLAGGPGELFF
many	TRBV20-1	TRBD1	TRBJ2-2	TGCAGTGCTAATCTAGGGCAGGGGGACACCGGGGAGCTGTTTTTT	CSANLGQGDTGELFF
.	TRBV7-9	.	TRBJ2-7	TGTGCCAGCAGCGGTCCTCCCTACGAGCAGTACTTC	CASSGPPYEQYF
many	TRBV20-1	TRBD2	TRBJ2-1	TGCAGTGCTGAAACTAGCGGGGGTCTCCAAGGGGAGCAGTTCTTC	CSAETSGGLQGEQFF
few	TRBV10-1	TRBD2	TRBJ2-7	TGCGCCAGCAGTGTCCGAGCGGGACCCCTGGAGCAGTACTTC	CASSVRAGPLEQYF
few	TRBV24-1	TRBD1	TRBJ2-1	TGTGCCACCATGGACAGGGGGAATGAGCAGTTCTTC	CATMDRGNEQFF
many	TRBV29-1	.	TRBJ1-1	TGCAGCGTTGACGGAGTTGTGGGGGGAGGCACTGAAGCTTTCTTT	CSVDGVVGGGTEAFF
.	TRBV20-1	TRBD1	TRBJ1-4	TGCAGTGCTAAACCCAGGGTGGGGACAGGTGAAAAACTGTTTTTT	CSAKPRVGTGEKLFF
many	TRBV7-6	TRBD2	TRBJ2-7	TGTGCCAGCAGCCCCGGACTAGTCGAGCAGTACTTC	CASSPGLVEQYF
.	TRBV18	.	TRBJ2-5	TGTGCCAGCTCATCGTACCAAGAGACCCAGTACTTC	CASSSYQETQYF
few	TRBV27	.	TRBJ1-1	TGTGCCAGCAGTTTAACGTGGGGGGCGTCGAACACTGAAGCTTTCTTT	CASSLTWGASNTEAFF
few	TRBV5-1	.	TRBJ2-3	TGCGCCAGCAGCCCCGGGGTGGGGGGGCCTACAGATACGCAGTATTTT	CASSPGVGGPTDTQYF
few	TRBV9	.	TRBJ2-3	TGTGCCAGCAACGAACTGGGGGAGCTTACGGATACGCAGTATTTT	CASNELGELTDTQYF
.	TRBV29-1	.	TRBJ2-6	TGCAGCGTCAAGCGGAGCTCTGGGGCCAACGTCCTGACTTTC	CSVKRSSGANVLTF
many	TRBV28	.	TRBJ2-3	TGTGCCAGCAGTCCTAGGACAGTTAATAAAGATACGCAGTATTTT	CASSPRTVNKDTQYF
.	TRBV4-2	TRBD1	TRBJ1-3	TGTGCCAGCAGCCAAGACGGGACAGGGAGTTCTGAAAACACCATATATTTT	CASSQDGTGSSENTIYF
many	TRBV7-8	.	TRBJ1-4	TGTGCCAGCAGCCGGAGGGCCGGCGAAAAACTGTTTTTT	CASSRRAGEKLFF
many	TRBV19	TRBD1	TRBJ1-2	TGTGCCAGTACCGTGGGACCGGGACAGGGGAACTATGGCTACACCTTC	CASTVGPGQGNYGYTF
.	TRBV7-8	.	TRBJ2-5	TGTGCCAGCAGCTTAGGCAGGGCAGAGACCCAGTACTTC	CASSLGRAETQYF
.	TRBV20-1	TRBD2	TRBJ2-7	TGCAGTGCCCCTGGGCTAGCGGGAAGAAATTACGAGCAGTACTTC	CSAPGLAGRNYEQYF
many	TRBV6-5	TRBD1	TRBJ2-7	TGTGCCAGCAGTCCTCCGGCCGGGGGGACAGGGGCCTACGAGCAGTACTTC	CASSPPAGGTGAYEQYF
many	TRBV14	TRBD1	TRBJ1-6	TGTGCCAGCAGTCAACCGGGACAGGGCTCAGCCCTCCACTTT	CASSQPGQGSALHF
many	TRBV20-1	.	TRBJ2-7	TGCAGTGCTAGAGATCCAGTCCGTTCAACCTACGAGCAGTACTTC	CSARDPVRSTYEQYF
few	TRBV5-1	TRBD1	TRBJ2-5	TGCGCCAGCAGCTTGGCCGACAGGGGTCGAGAGACCCAGTACTTC	CASSLADRGRETQYF
many	TRBV5-4	.	TRBJ1-4	TGTGCCAGCAGCCCGGGACCAGGGGTAGAGGCTAATGAAAAACTGTTTTTT	CASSPGPGVEANEKLFF
.	TRBV6-1	.	TRBJ1-1	TGTGCCAACAGGGCGGCTATGAACACTGAAGCTTTCTTT	CANRAAMNTEAFF
.	TRBV10-3	.	TRBJ2-3	TGTGCCATCAGCCGCCGGGGCACAGATTCGCAGTATTTT	CAISRRGTDSQYF
few	TRBV29-1	.	TRBJ1-5	TGCAGCGTTGCCGGGTCCAATCAGCCCCAGCATTTT	CSVAGSNQPQHF